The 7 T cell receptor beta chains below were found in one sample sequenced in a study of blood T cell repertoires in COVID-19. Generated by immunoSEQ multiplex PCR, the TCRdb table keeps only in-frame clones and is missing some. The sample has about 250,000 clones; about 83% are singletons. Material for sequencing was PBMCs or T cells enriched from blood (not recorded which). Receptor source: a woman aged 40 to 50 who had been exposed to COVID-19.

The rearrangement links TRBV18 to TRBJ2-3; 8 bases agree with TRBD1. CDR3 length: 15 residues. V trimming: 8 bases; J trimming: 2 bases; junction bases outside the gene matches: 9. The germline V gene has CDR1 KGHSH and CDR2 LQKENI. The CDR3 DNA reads TGTGCCAGCACCTTACAGGGGGTGGACACAGATACGCAGTATTTT. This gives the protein CASTLQGVDTDTQYF.

DNA of the CDR3: TGTGCCAGAAGCTTGGGGTCAGGGCGTAACTATGGCTACACCTTC. Translated: CARSLGSGRNYGYTF. The chain carries TRBV5-3 and TRBJ1-2; maybe TRBD1 (5 bases). TRBV5-3 has ORF status, its function being uncertain. The CDR3 covers 15 residues. Trimming removed 0 bases at V and 1 base at J, with 10 bases between.

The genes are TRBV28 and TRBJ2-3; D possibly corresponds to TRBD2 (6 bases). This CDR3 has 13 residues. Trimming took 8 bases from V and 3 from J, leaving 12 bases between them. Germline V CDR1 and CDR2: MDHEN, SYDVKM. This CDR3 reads CASHSGGTDTQYF. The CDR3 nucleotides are TGTGCCAGCCACTCCGGGGGAACAGATACGCAGTATTTT.

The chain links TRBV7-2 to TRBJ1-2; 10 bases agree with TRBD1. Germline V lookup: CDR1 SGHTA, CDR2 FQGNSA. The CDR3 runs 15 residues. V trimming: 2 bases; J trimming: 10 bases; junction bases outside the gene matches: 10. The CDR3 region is CASSLTGTGALIYTF. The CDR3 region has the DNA TGTGCCAGCAGCTTAACCGGGACAGGGGCGCTTATCTACACCTTC. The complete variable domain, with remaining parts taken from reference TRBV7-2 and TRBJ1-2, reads GAGVSQSPSNKVTEKGKDVELRCDPISGHTALYWYRQSLGQGLEFLIYFQGNSAPDKSGLPSDRFSAERTGGSVSTLTIQRTQQEDSAVYLCASSLTGTGALIYTFGSGTRLTVV.

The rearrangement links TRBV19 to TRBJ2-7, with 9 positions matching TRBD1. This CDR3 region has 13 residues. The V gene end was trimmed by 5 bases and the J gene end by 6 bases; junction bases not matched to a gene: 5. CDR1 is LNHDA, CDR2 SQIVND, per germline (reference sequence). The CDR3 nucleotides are TGTGCCAGTAGTCAGGACAGGGGTGGCGAGCAGTACTTC. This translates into CASSQDRGGEQYF.

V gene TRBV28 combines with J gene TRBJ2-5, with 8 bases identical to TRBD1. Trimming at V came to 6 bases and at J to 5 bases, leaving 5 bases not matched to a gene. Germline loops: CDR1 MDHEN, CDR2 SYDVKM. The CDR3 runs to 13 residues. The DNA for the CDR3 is TGTGCCAGCAGGAGACAGGGGCGGGAGACCCAGTACTTC. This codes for CASRRQGRETQYF.

This CDR3 is CASATGSTNEKLFF. The CDR3 DNA reads TGCGCCAGCGCGACAGGGTCAACTAATGAAAAACTGTTTTTT. The chain employs TRBV5-1 and TRBJ1-4, with TRBD1 matching over 7 bases. V was pared by 7 bases and J by 0 bases, with 3 bases of the junction left unmatched. Germline V gene data show CDR1 as SGHRS and CDR2 as YFSETQ. The CDR3 sequence is 14 residues long.